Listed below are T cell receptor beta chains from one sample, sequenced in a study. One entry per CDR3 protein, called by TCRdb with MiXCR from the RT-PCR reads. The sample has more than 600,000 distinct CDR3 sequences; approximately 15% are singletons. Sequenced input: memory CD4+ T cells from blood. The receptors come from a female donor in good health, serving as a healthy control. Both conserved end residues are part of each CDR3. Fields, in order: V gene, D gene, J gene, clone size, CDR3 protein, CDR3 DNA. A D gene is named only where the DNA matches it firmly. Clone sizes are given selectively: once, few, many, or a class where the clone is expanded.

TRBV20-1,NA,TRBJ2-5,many,CSARGREETQYF,TGCAGTGCTAGAGGCAGGGAAGAGACCCAGTACTTC
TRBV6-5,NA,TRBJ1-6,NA,CASSYQRRPISYNSPLHF,TGTGCCAGCAGTTACCAACGACGGCCAATCTCCTATAATTCACCCCTCCACTTT
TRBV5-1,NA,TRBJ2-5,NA,CASTEEETQYF,TGCGCCAGCACCGAGGAAGAGACCCAGTACTTC
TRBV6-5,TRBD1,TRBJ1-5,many,CASRPGTGDRSWQPQHF,TGTGCCAGCAGACCCGGGACAGGGGACCGCTCGTGGCAGCCCCAGCATTTT
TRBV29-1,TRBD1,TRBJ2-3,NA,CSVGGTGGTDTQYF,TGCAGCGTTGGGGGGACAGGAGGCACAGATACGCAGTATTTT
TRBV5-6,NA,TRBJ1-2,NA,CASSNPGMDYGYTF,TGTGCCAGCAGCAACCCAGGGATGGACTATGGCTACACCTTC
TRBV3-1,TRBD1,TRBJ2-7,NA,CASSQQTGGDEQYF,TGTGCCAGCAGCCAACAAACAGGGGGCGACGAGCAGTACTTC
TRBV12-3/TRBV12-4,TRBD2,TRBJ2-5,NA,CASSAGTSGGYQETQYF,TGTGCCAGCAGTGCCGGGACTAGCGGGGGGTACCAAGAGACCCAGTACTTC
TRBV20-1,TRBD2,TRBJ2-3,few,CSARSHLGRETRDTQYF,TGCAGTGCTAGGTCCCACTTGGGGCGGGAGACGAGAGATACGCAGTATTTT
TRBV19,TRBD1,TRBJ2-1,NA,CASSPVGQGAEQFF,TGTGCCAGTAGTCCCGTCGGACAGGGAGCAGAGCAGTTCTTC
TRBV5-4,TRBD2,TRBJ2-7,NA,CASSLDGLAGVSYEQYF,TGTGCCAGCAGCTTGGACGGGCTAGCGGGAGTGTCATACGAGCAGTACTTC
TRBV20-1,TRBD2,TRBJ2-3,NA,CSARGGLAGVGGTDTQYF,TGCAGTGCTAGAGGAGGACTAGCGGGAGTAGGGGGCACAGATACGCAGTATTTT
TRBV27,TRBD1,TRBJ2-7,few,CASSTSWVGDRVREQYF,TGTGCCAGCAGCACTTCTTGGGTTGGCGACAGGGTCCGCGAGCAGTACTTC
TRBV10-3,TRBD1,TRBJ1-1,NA,CAINRGEGTEAFF,TGTGCCATAAACAGGGGGGAGGGCACTGAAGCTTTCTTT
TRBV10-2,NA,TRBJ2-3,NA,CASSERGNTDTQYF,TGCGCCAGCAGTGAGCGCGGAAACACAGATACGCAGTATTTT
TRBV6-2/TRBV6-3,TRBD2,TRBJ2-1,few,CATVGSSGSHEQFF,TGTGCCACGGTCGGATCTAGCGGGAGTCATGAGCAGTTCTTC
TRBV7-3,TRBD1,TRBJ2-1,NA,CASTQTGYNEQFF,TGTGCCAGCACCCAGACAGGGTACAATGAGCAGTTCTTC
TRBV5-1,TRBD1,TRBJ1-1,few,CASSRDRGTAEAFF,TGCGCCAGCAGCCGCGACAGGGGCACAGCTGAAGCTTTCTTT
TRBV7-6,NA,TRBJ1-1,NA,CASSLDKGTEAFF,TGTGCCAGCAGCTTAGACAAAGGCACTGAAGCTTTCTTT
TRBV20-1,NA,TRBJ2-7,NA,CSASGYPYKQYF,TGCAGTGCTAGCGGCTACCCCTACAAGCAGTACTTC
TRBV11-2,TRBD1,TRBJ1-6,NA,CASSLEGQGALNSPLHF,TGTGCCAGCAGCTTAGAAGGACAGGGGGCCTTAAATTCACCCCTCCACTTT
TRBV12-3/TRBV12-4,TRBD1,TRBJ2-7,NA,CASSLSFGDGTGYYEQYF,TGTGCCAGCAGTTTGTCGTTTGGGGACGGGACAGGGTATTACGAGCAGTACTTC
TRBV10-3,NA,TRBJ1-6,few,CAISESATISPLHF,TGTGCCATCAGTGAGTCCGCGACTATCTCACCCCTCCACTTT
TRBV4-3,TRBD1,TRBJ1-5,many,CASSQDRGNQPQHF,TGTGCCAGCAGCCAAGACAGGGGCAATCAGCCCCAGCATTTT
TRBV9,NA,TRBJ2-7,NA,CASSVGLAPTYEQYF,TGTGCCAGCAGCGTAGGGCTAGCCCCGACCTACGAGCAGTACTTC
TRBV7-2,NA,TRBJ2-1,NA,CASSLLPGYNEQFF,TGTGCCAGCAGCCTCCTTCCCGGTTACAATGAGCAGTTCTTC
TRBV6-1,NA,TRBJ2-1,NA,CASRRRGSHEQFF,TGTGCCAGCAGGAGGAGGGGAAGCCATGAGCAGTTCTTC
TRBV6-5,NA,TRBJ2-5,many,CASSGDSQETQYF,TGTGCCAGCAGCGGCGACAGCCAAGAGACCCAGTACTTC
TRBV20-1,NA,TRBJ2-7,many,CSARHIYGELGTTSYEQYF,TGCAGTGCTAGGCACATCTACGGGGAGCTTGGGACCACCTCCTACGAGCAGTACTTC
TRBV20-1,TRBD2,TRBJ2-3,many,CSAPLAGDTQYF,TGCAGTGCTCCTCTAGCGGGAGATACGCAGTATTTT
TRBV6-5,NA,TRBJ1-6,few,CASSPLQDSPLHF,TGTGCCAGCAGCCCTTTACAGGATTCACCCCTCCACTTT
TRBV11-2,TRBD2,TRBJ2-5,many,CASSLGTSGSVLETQYF,TGTGCCAGCAGCCTCGGGACTAGCGGGAGTGTGCTAGAGACCCAGTACTTC